A single sample gave rise to the 2 T cell receptor beta chains below, sequenced in a study of long-term antiretroviral therapy in people with HIV (dated by TCRdb to between 2021 and 2024). The immunoSEQ hsTCRB v3.0 assay was used at survey level resolution to sequence the TRB variable region. The immuneACCESS repertoire file appears here via TCRdb, limited to in-frame rearrangements. These files lack a portion of the clones; in checked studies, under half of the deficit traces to unresolved V genes, and the cause of the others is not known. This sample gives 26,000 or so clones in total; over 75% of them show up just once. The ten largest clones take up 4.1% of the sample. Here the sequenced sample was unsorted PBMCs, taken 0.5 years after starting antiretroviral therapy. The receptors here all came from a woman aged 18-35 years with HIV.

This clone was found once. The chain is built from TRBV5-6 and TRBJ2-5; D not certain. This CDR3 region has 14 residues. V was shortened by 6 bases and J by 1 base, with 13 bases between the two germline ends. Per the germline V gene, CDR1 is SGHDT and CDR2 is YYEEEE. This CDR3 reads CASNPGWGQETQYF. In DNA form, the CDR3 reads TGTGCCAGCAACCCAGGCTGGGGCCAAGAGACCCAGTACTTC.

This clone was observed a single time. The chain couples TRBV28 to TRBJ2-1, with 12 bases fitting TRBD2. V gave up 4 bases and J gave up 4 bases; unmatched junction bases: 2. CDR3 length: 15 amino acids. The germline CDR1 and CDR2 sequences are MDHEN and SYDVKM. In DNA form, the CDR3 reads TGTGCCAGCAGTTCTAGCGGGGGGGGTTACAATGAGCAGTTCTTC. This codes for CASSSSGGGYNEQFF. Variable domain in full (rest from reference TRBV28 and TRBJ2-1): DVKVTQSSRYLVKRTGEKVFLECVQDMDHENMFWYRQDPGLGLRLIYFSYDVKMKEKGDIPEGYSVSREKKERFSLILESASTNQTSMYLCASSSSGGGYNEQFFGPGTRLTVL.